This T cell receptor beta chain was obtained from a study of blood T cells in healthy people across ages. Findings of the study overall: Relative to aged donors, long-lived donors carried more naive CD4+ cells and displayed higher diversity.

For this clonotype: Its specificity is not known.

The use of a sample-barcoded 5' primer and a J-beta primer mix characterized a second PCR of roughly 6 to 11 cycles. TCRdb reprocessed the 5' RACE reads with MiXCR, giving one entry per CDR3 protein. The table has some 1.6 million distinct CDR3 sequences, roughly 32% seen once. V gave up 1 base and J gave up 4 bases; unmatched junction bases: 1. The V gene's germline CDR1 is GTSNPN and CDR2 SVGIG (reference sequence). There are 14 residues in the CDR3. Specimen: blood. The receptor comes from a woman aged 30 to 39 in good health. V is TRBV30 and J is TRBJ1-5, with 10 bases lining up with TRBD1. CDR3 region: CAWSEGQGNQPQHF. DNA for the CDR3: TGTGCCTGGAGTGAGGGACAGGGGAATCAGCCCCAGCATTTT.